This entry concerns a single T cell receptor beta chain. What it binds is unknown. This record belongs to a study of CD8+ T cells in alopecia areata. Study at large: Treatment of the treated patients consisted of oral tofacitinib, 5 to 10 mg twice daily.

Peripheral blood and lesional scalp punch biopsies came from alopecia areata patients. Isolation of CD4+ and CD8+ T cells from PBMCs was achieved by sorting. Germline assignment: CDR1 SQVTM and CDR2 ANQGSEA. This CDR3 contains 15 residues. The germline V and J ends were trimmed by 8 bases and 2 bases, with 19 bases remaining between them. Reverse transcription of extracted RNA yielded cDNA, which provided the sequencing template. The data were produced by immunoSEQ multiplex PCR, yet TCRdb's version contains in-frame clones alone and is incomplete. This sample carries 140,000 to 150,000 clones, about 90% of them seen once, and the ten largest clones take roughly 15%. General study points: Clonality was higher in lesional than normal scalp, especially in alopecia totalis/universalis.

The sequencing here drew on CD8+ T cells sorted from blood, taken at week 0. This receptor was identified in a human donor with alopecia areata. The chain carries TRBV29-1 and TRBJ2-1; D could derive from TRBD1 or TRBD2 (5 bases each). CDR3 sequence: CSPEKPLGPYNEQFF. The CDR3 DNA is TGCAGCCCCGAAAAGCCTCTGGGACCCTACAATGAGCAGTTCTTC.